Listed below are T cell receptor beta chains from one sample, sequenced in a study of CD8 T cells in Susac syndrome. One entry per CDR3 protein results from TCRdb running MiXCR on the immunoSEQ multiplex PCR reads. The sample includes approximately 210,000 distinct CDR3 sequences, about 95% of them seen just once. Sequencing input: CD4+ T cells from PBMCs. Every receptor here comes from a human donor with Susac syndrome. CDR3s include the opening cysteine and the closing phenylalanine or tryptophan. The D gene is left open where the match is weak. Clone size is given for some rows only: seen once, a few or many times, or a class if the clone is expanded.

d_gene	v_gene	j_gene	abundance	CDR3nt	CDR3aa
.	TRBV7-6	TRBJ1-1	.	TGTGCCAGCAGCTTAGTAAGAGAGGAGCCGATGAACACTGAAGCTTTCTTT	CASSLVREEPMNTEAFF
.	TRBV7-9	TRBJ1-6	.	TGTGCCAGCAGCTTAGGGGTTGTGGGGGTTAGCTCACCCCTCCACTTT	CASSLGVVGVSSPLHF
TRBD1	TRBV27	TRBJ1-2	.	TGTGCCAGCAGTCCTGGGACAGGGGGCCTCTATGGCTACACCTTC	CASSPGTGGLYGYTF
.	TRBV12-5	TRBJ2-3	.	TGTGCTAGTGGTACCACAGATACGCAGTATTTT	CASGTTDTQYF
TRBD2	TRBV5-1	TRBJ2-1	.	TGCGCCAGCAGCGGTGGACTAGCGGGGGGGTTTTTCGATGAGCAGTTCTTC	CASSGGLAGGFFDEQFF
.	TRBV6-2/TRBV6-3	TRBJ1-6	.	TGTGCCAGCAACCTGGAAATAAGTAATTCACCCCTCCACTTT	CASNLEISNSPLHF
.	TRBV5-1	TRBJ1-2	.	TGCGCCAGCACCCCTGGGTGGATACAGGGAGAGTTAAACGGCTACACCTTC	CASTPGWIQGELNGYTF
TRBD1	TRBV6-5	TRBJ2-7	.	TGTGCCAGCAGTTACGGACAGGGGGCGTCCGGACTTTACGAGCAGTACTTC	CASSYGQGASGLYEQYF
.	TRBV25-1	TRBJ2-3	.	TGTGCCAGCAGTGACCGGAGACGCACAGATACGCAGTATTTT	CASSDRRRTDTQYF
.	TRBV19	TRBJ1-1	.	TGTGCCAGTAGTATGATGCTCATGAACACTGAAGCTTTCTTT	CASSMMLMNTEAFF
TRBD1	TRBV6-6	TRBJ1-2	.	TGTGCCAGCAGTAGAGACAGGGCAGATGGCTACACCTTC	CASSRDRADGYTF
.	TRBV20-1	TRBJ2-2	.	TGCAGTGCTAGAGATATGAGCGGAGGATCCGGGGAGCTGTTTTTT	CSARDMSGGSGELFF
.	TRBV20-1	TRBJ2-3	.	TGCAGTGCTGGTCGGGCTACAGATACGCAGTATTTT	CSAGRATDTQYF
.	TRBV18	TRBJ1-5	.	TGTGCCAGCTCACCTGTTCAGCAGAATCAGCCCCAGCATTTT	CASSPVQQNQPQHF
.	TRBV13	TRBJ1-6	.	TGTGCCAGCAGCTTAAGGGGTCTGGTATCAGGACCCCTCCACTTT	CASSLRGLVSGPLHF
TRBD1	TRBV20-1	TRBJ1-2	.	TGCAGTGCTAGAGCTAGGGGGCGCCTTCTGGATGGCTACACCTTC	CSARARGRLLDGYTF
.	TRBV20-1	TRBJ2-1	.	TGCAGTGCCCCCGGACAGTGGGTCAATGAGCAGTTCTTC	CSAPGQWVNEQFF
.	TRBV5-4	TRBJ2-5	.	TGTGCCAGCAGTCGAAGTACAGGCCTCCAAGAGACCCAGTACTTC	CASSRSTGLQETQYF
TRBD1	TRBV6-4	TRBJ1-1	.	TGTGCCAGCAGTGCCACAGGGGGCACTGAAGCTTTCTTT	CASSATGGTEAFF
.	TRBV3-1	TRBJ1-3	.	TGTGCCAGCAGCCAAGTCGGGGGGACTTATTTT	CASSQVGGTYF
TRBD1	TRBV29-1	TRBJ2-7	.	TGCAGCGTTGAAGGGACAGGGGGCACCTACGAGCAGTACTTC	CSVEGTGGTYEQYF
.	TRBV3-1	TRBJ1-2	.	TGTGCCAGCAGGCGTCGACAGGCTAACTATGGCTACACCTTC	CASRRRQANYGYTF
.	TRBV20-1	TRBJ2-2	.	TGCAGTGCTAGAAGGACTCAGAACACCGGGGAGCTGTTTTTT	CSARRTQNTGELFF
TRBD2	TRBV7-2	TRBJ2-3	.	TGTGCCAGCAGCTTTACTAGCGGGGGGGCGCCAGATACGCAGTATTTT	CASSFTSGGAPDTQYF
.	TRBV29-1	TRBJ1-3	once	TGCAGCGTTGAGAAGGGGACTGGAAACACCATATATTTT	CSVEKGTGNTIYF
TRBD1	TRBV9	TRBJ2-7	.	TGTGCCAGCAGCGTGGACAGGGACTACGAGCAGTACTTC	CASSVDRDYEQYF
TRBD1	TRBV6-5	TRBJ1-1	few	TGTGCCAGCAGTTATAGGCAGGGGGGGAACACTGAAGCTTTCTTT	CASSYRQGGNTEAFF
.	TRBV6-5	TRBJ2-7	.	TGTGCCACCAGAAACAGTGGTGGGGGCTACGAGCAGTACTTC	CATRNSGGGYEQYF
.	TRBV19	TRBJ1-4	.	TGTGCCAGTAGCGGGACCGAGCGTCATGAAAAACTGTTTTTT	CASSGTERHEKLFF
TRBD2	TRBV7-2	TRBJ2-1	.	TGTGCCAGCACCCTCCCCGGGAGGAGGTCCTACAATGAGCAGTTCTTC	CASTLPGRRSYNEQFF
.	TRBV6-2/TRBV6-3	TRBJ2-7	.	TGTGCCAGCAGTTACACCTCAGGGGCCCCGACCTACGAGCAGTACTTC	CASSYTSGAPTYEQYF
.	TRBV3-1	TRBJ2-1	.	TGTGCCAGCAGCCAAGCCAACGGGGGTGAGCAGTTCTTC	CASSQANGGEQFF
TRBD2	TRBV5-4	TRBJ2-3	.	TGTGCCAGCAGCCTGAGCGGGGGGGCAACAGATACGCAGTATTTT	CASSLSGGATDTQYF
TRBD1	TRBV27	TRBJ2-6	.	TGTGCCAGCAGTTTATCACAGGGGACTGGGGCCAACGTCCTGACTTTC	CASSLSQGTGANVLTF
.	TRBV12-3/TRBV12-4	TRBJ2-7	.	TGTGCCAGCAGTTTAGCGTCAGGGCAGATCAATCCCTACGAGCAGTACTTC	CASSLASGQINPYEQYF
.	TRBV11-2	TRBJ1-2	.	TGTGCCAGCAGCTCCATGGAGGGCTATGGCTACACCTTC	CASSSMEGYGYTF
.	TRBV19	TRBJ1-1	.	TGTGCCAGTAAGCAGCGCCAAGGAAGCACTGAAGCTTTCTTT	CASKQRQGSTEAFF
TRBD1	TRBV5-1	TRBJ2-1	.	TGCGCCAGCAGCCTGGGGACGACAGGGAATGAGCAGTTCTTC	CASSLGTTGNEQFF
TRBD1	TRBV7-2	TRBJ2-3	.	TGTGCCAGCAGCTTACAGGGGGCAGATACGCAGTATTTT	CASSLQGADTQYF
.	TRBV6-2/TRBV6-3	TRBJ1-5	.	TGTGCCAGCAGTTACTCTGGGGGAACCGGCAATCAGCCCCAGCATTTT	CASSYSGGTGNQPQHF
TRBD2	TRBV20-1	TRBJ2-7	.	TGCAGTGCTACAATTGGGACTAGCGCCGCGGAGCAGTACTTC	CSATIGTSAAEQYF